This T cell receptor beta chain was retrieved from a study of blood T cells in healthy people across ages (dated by TCRdb to between 2014 and 2017). About the investigation overall: In model experiments, template switching captured about one uniquely barcoded TCR beta cDNA molecule for every two T cells. The donors were divided into four age groups: young (average roughly 15 years), middle-aged (roughly 42), aged (around 67) and long-lived (approximately 74). Using deep sequencing normalized with unique cDNA molecular identifiers, the study measured how TCR beta repertoire diversity changes with age. The study analyzed two additional independent replicas of 1 million unique cDNA reads from the same blood draw for two donors, one aged 18 to 29 and one aged 80 or older. To avoid experimental bias, donors of different ages were distributed randomly across sequencing lanes.

The germline V gene specifies MNHNS as CDR1 and SASEGT as CDR2. The CDR3 measures 13 amino acids from cysteine to phenylalanine. CDR3 DNA only is kept here, 39 bases in frame from base 1. Unmatched junction bases come to 12, with V trimmed by 6 bases and J by 14 bases. The library was produced with 5' RACE. The sequencer listed for this sample is Illumina HiSeq 2500. The second PCR ran for about 6 to 12 cycles and used a J-beta primer mix along with a sample-barcoded 5' primer. Each TCR beta cDNA molecule received a unique molecular identifier from a template-switch 5' adaptor carrying 12 random nucleotides. Each sample yielded at least 3 million CDR3-containing paired-end reads. The Mint cDNA synthesis kit, primed by a TRBC-specific oligonucleotide, was used to synthesize first-strand cDNA from all RNA. All cDNA was treated with uracil-DNA glycosylase and then went through a first 18-cycle PCR with the universal primers M1SS and BC2_uni_R. The original methods were these. Normalization of each sample was performed by random selection of 1 million high-quality reads, each carrying a distinct molecular identifier. Reads sharing molecular identifiers were discarded rather than binned into consensus sequences. MiTCR, set to a Q25 quality threshold and the strictest error-elimination algorithm, was used for CDR3 identification, clonotype clustering and error correction. A nonparametric unseen species model with Euler transformation was used to estimate a lower bound on total TCR beta diversity. TCRdb reworked the public reads: Q25 trimming with fastp, MiXCR clone assembly, productive beta chains retained. Each CDR3 protein appears once, grouped with its most common genes and DNA. TCRdb's processing, not the study's, gives the V and J calls here. The sample yields hundreds of thousands of distinct CDR3 sequences; 49% were counted once. The ten largest make up 25% to 35% of the sample.

The investigation overall reported the following: Estimates of total diversity from one million sequenced T cells were regarded as lower bounds and underestimates. Observed TCR beta diversity per million T cells fell roughly linearly with age, and a significant reduction was already apparent by age around 39. Compared with the aged group, the long-lived group had more naive CD4+ T cells, fewer expanded clones and increased TCR diversity, suggesting age selection. Bulk unsorted PBMC profiling prevented conclusive comparison of naive and antigen-experienced compartments. Because donor CMV infection status was unknown, age-related changes in expanded clonotypes were potentially confounded. The percentage of naive T cells measured by flow cytometry correlated strongly with observed TCR beta diversity.

Systemically healthy Caucasian individuals from Russia, around 39 in total and aged about 6 to 95 years, were included as donors. Each donor gave roughly 9 milliliters of peripheral blood, drawn into EDTA-treated Vacutainer tubes. Ficoll-Paque density-gradient centrifugation was used to isolate PBMCs, with at least 6 million obtained per sample. Trizol reagent was used to extract total RNA from PBMCs, with at least 6 micrograms per sample. The percentages of naive CD45RAhigh/CD27high T cells were determined by flow cytometry on a PBMC aliquot from every donor. As regards this clonotype: It lacks a known antigen. Per-nucleotide qualities are absent, and no much larger clonotype sits a single base away.

Recombination linked TRBV6-1 to TRBJ2-1, with 8 central nucleotides matching TRBD2. This sequence originates from a woman in her sixties in good health. Sequenced input: blood. This receptor has the CDR3 CASRLTGTSVEFF. The DNA is TGTGCCAGCAGGCTAACCGGGACTAGTGTGGAGTTCTTC.